This T cell receptor beta chain derives from a study of shared clonotypes between healthy human individuals. General study points: The study's rarefaction showed incomplete sorted-subset sequencing despite large depth. A few donors held about 4.5% of naive CD4 clonotypes in common. Non-shared clonotypes had lower generation probabilities than clonotypes shared by all four sorted-subset donors.

CD8 cells regarded as naive lacked CD45RO, were positively chosen for CCR7, and omitted terminally differentiated effector memory CD45RA+ cells. With 5 bases removed from V and 2 bases from J, the gap between germline ends came to 13 bases. There are 14 residues in the CDR3. Germline CDR1 and CDR2: SEHNR and FQNEAQ (reference sequence). Concerning this clone itself: What it binds is unknown.

In the original workflow: ImmunoSEQ sequences covered only the junction and lacked quality scores; filtering therefore differed. The assay was immunoSEQ multiplex PCR, and TCRdb's table has in-frame clones only and misses some. For V, J and clone size, that table is used; D and trimming come from the DNA. This table holds 1.5 million to 2.5 million clones, approximately 95% found once. The sequenced sample consisted of naive CD8+ T cells sorted from blood. This chain uses TRBV7-9 with TRBJ2-7; possible D gene TRBD1, 5 bases. The sequence came from a man younger than 30 in good health. CDR3 in amino acids: CASSPPGSAYEQYF. The CDR3, as DNA: TGTGCCAGCAGCCCCCCAGGGTCCGCCTACGAGCAGTACTTC.